These T cell receptor beta chains were read from a single sample in a study of beta chain features in type 1 diabetes. The assay was immunoSEQ multiplex PCR, and TCRdb's table has in-frame clones only and misses some. The data contain about 340,000 clones, 7% to 10% of them singletons. The sequenced sample consisted of central memory CD4+ T cells from blood. The receptors were sampled from a man aged 25 to 40 with type 1 diabetes. CDR3s include the opening cysteine and the closing phenylalanine or tryptophan. Each record gives: clone size, D gene, J gene, V gene, CDR3 protein, CDR3 DNA. D genes are given only for firm matches. Size is omitted from some rows. Given values are once, few, many or a class for expanded clones.

>-|-|TRBJ1-5|TRBV18
CASSPIADQPQHF
TGTGCCAGCTCACCAATCGCCGATCAGCCCCAGCATTTT
>few|-|TRBJ2-7|TRBV9
CASSADGRAYHYEQYF
TGTGCCAGCAGCGCTGACGGGCGAGCCTACCACTACGAGCAGTACTTC
>few|TRBD1|TRBJ2-5|TRBV4-3
CASSQNLNSGTGGSRETQYF
TGCGCCAGCAGCCAAAATCTAAACTCCGGGACAGGGGGTTCAAGGGAGACCCAGTACTTC
>-|-|TRBJ2-2|TRBV7-9
CASSLGPGTGELFF
TGTGCCAGCAGCTTGGGGCCAGGCACCGGGGAGCTGTTTTTT
>few|-|TRBJ1-4|TRBV19
CASIEDEKLFF
TGTGCCAGTATCGAAGATGAAAAACTGTTTTTT
>-|TRBD1|TRBJ1-5|TRBV5-6
CASSLQGASQPQHF
TGTGCCAGCAGCTTACAGGGGGCGAGTCAGCCCCAGCATTTT
>few|TRBD2|TRBJ2-5|TRBV7-2
CASSLGASGGAETQYF
TGTGCCAGCAGCTTAGGTGCTAGCGGGGGGGCCGAGACCCAGTACTTC
>few|TRBD1|TRBJ2-1|TRBV28
CASSPREGASYNEQFF
TGTGCCAGCAGTCCCCGAGAGGGGGCCTCCTACAATGAGCAGTTCTTC
>few|-|TRBJ2-3|TRBV5-1
CASSLAGDVTDTQYF
TGCGCCAGCAGCTTGGCGGGGGATGTAACAGATACGCAGTATTTT
>-|-|TRBJ2-3|TRBV10-1
CASSALTGSTDTQYF
TGCGCCAGCAGTGCATTGACAGGCAGCACAGATACGCAGTATTTT
>-|-|TRBJ1-5|TRBV10-3
CAISEFGLVNQPQHF
TGTGCCATCAGTGAGTTCGGACTCGTCAATCAGCCCCAGCATTTT
>few|-|TRBJ2-7|TRBV19
CASSRQGGYEQYF
TGTGCCAGTAGTAGGCAAGGGGGCTACGAGCAGTACTTC
>few|-|TRBJ1-4|TRBV30
CACNYRGLNEKLFF
TGTGCCTGCAACTACCGGGGCCTTAATGAAAAACTGTTTTTT
>-|TRBD2|TRBJ2-7|TRBV9
CASSPAGQNSYEQYF
TGTGCCAGCAGCCCAGCGGGGCAGAACTCCTACGAGCAGTACTTC
>few|-|TRBJ2-7|TRBV6-5
CASSYSTGSAYEQYF
TGTGCCAGCAGTTACTCAACAGGGAGCGCCTACGAGCAGTACTTC
>-|TRBD1|TRBJ1-3|TRBV6-5
CASSEGAGNTIYF
TGTGCCAGCAGTGAGGGGGCAGGAAACACCATATATTTT
>-|TRBD2|TRBJ2-3|TRBV25-1
CASSEGSGGATDTQYF
TGTGCCAGCAGTGAGGGAAGCGGGGGGGCAACAGATACGCAGTATTTT
>-|-|TRBJ2-3|TRBV4-3
CASSQDLNRAQYF
TGCGCCAGCAGCCAAGATCTCAACAGGGCGCAGTATTTT
>-|-|TRBJ2-2|TRBV13
CASSLPSGPGELFF
TGTGCCAGCAGCTTACCTTCGGGGCCCGGGGAGCTGTTTTTT
>-|-|TRBJ2-3|TRBV29-1
CSVSPPADTQYF
TGCAGCGTGAGCCCCCCGGCAGATACGCAGTATTTT
>few|-|TRBJ1-5|TRBV28
CANSRPGHQPQHF
TGTGCCAACTCCCGTCCCGGTCATCAGCCCCAGCATTTT
>-|-|TRBJ1-1|TRBV5-1
CASSLEGEWSEAFF
TGCGCCAGCAGCTTGGAAGGGGAATGGTCTGAAGCTTTCTTT
>few|-|TRBJ1-2|TRBV10-3
CAISGGRSYGYTF
TGTGCCATCAGTGGAGGTAGGAGCTATGGCTACACCTTC
>-|-|TRBJ1-2|TRBV29-1
CSVSREDHGYTF
TGCAGCGTGTCGCGGGAAGATCATGGCTACACCTTC
>-|-|TRBJ2-5|TRBV7-9
CASRPEGGTQETQYF
TGTGCCAGCAGACCCGAGGGGGGTACTCAAGAGACCCAGTACTTC
>-|TRBD1|TRBJ2-5|TRBV5-4
CASSFGLQGEETQYF
TGTGCCAGCAGCTTCGGTCTCCAGGGGGAGGAGACCCAGTACTTC
>many|-|TRBJ1-4|TRBV14
CASSPRGGSGEKLFF
TGTGCCAGCAGCCCAAGGGGAGGGTCTGGTGAAAAACTGTTTTTT
>many|-|TRBJ1-4|TRBV4-3
CASPTTRSNEKLFF
TGCGCCAGTCCGACAACAAGATCCAATGAAAAACTGTTTTTT
>-|-|TRBJ2-3|TRBV10-2
CASRGAANTQYF
TGCGCCAGCAGGGGGGCCGCCAATACGCAGTATTTT
>once|-|TRBJ1-2|TRBV2
CASTRLEGNYGYTF
TGTGCCAGCACAAGGTTGGAGGGCAACTATGGCTACACCTTC
>-|TRBD1|TRBJ2-3|TRBV6-1
CASRGQGATQYF
TGTGCCAGCCGGGGACAGGGGGCGACGCAGTATTTT
>few|TRBD1|TRBJ2-2|TRBV7-9
CASSWDRVTGELFF
TGTGCCAGCAGCTGGGACAGAGTAACCGGGGAGCTGTTTTTT
>-|TRBD2|TRBJ2-7|TRBV5-6
CASSFLTSGGPLSEQYF
TGTGCCAGCAGCTTTCTTACTAGCGGGGGGCCGCTCAGCGAGCAGTACTTC
>many|-|TRBJ2-1|TRBV29-1
CSGRGAGYNEQFF
TGCAGCGGGAGGGGTGCAGGGTACAATGAGCAGTTCTTC
>-|-|TRBJ1-1|TRBV6-5
CASSYKKKNTEAFF
TGTGCCAGCAGTTACAAGAAGAAGAACACTGAAGCTTTCTTT
>few|-|TRBJ2-3|TRBV5-6
CASSVTSFGVPTDTQYF
TGTGCCAGCAGCGTGACTAGTTTTGGGGTCCCCACAGATACGCAGTATTTT
>few|TRBD2|TRBJ2-3|TRBV7-2
CASSLNGGAGDTQYF
TGTGCCAGCAGCTTGAACGGGGGGGCAGGGGATACGCAGTATTTT
>few|-|TRBJ1-1|TRBV11-2
CASSFTGPNTEAFF
TGTGCCAGCAGCTTCACAGGGCCGAACACTGAAGCTTTCTTT
>few|TRBD2|TRBJ2-5|TRBV7-2
CASTRGGLKIGQETQYF
TGTGCCAGCACCCGTGGGGGACTAAAGATTGGGCAGGAGACCCAGTACTTC
>-|TRBD1|TRBJ2-3|TRBV9
CASSVGRDRGLLDTQYF
TGTGCCAGCAGCGTAGGCAGGGACAGGGGGCTTTTAGATACGCAGTATTTT
>few|-|TRBJ1-5|TRBV2
CASTRDTNQPQHF
TGTGCCAGCACTCGGGACACAAATCAGCCCCAGCATTTT
>few|-|TRBJ1-2|TRBV30
CAWSWINYGYTF
TGTGCCTGGAGCTGGATTAACTATGGCTACACCTTC
>-|-|TRBJ2-7|TRBV7-6
CASSLGQAGYEQYF
TGTGCCAGCAGCTTAGGACAGGCCGGCTACGAGCAGTACTTC
>few|-|TRBJ2-7|TRBV4-3
CASSQAAEQGYEQYF
TGCGCCAGCAGCCAAGCGGCCGAGCAAGGGTACGAGCAGTACTTC
>-|TRBD1|TRBJ1-1|TRBV6-6
CASRDPGGPEAFF
TGTGCCAGCAGAGATCCAGGGGGCCCTGAAGCTTTCTTT
>few|-|TRBJ1-1|TRBV6-5
CAIESGQNTEAFF
TGTGCCATTGAGTCAGGACAAAACACTGAAGCTTTCTTT
>few|-|TRBJ1-5|TRBV19
CATKGPGRSDQPQHF
TGTGCCACTAAGGGTCCAGGGAGGTCGGATCAGCCCCAGCATTTT
>-|TRBD1|TRBJ1-6|TRBV27
CASSPTGSSYNSPLHF
TGTGCCAGCAGCCCGACAGGGAGCTCCTATAATTCACCCCTCCACTTT
>-|-|TRBJ2-5|TRBV29-1
CSVGEGETQYF
TGCAGCGTGGGCGAGGGGGAGACCCAGTACTTC